This TCR beta chain was profiled in a study of blood T cell repertoires in COVID-19. Here immunoSEQ multiplex PCR was the method, and the copy in TCRdb shows in-frame clones only, minus some. The sample consists of 300,000 to 350,000 clones, approximately 85% of them appearing once. The sample was PBMCs or T cells enriched from blood (not recorded which). The receptor was isolated from a man aged 30-40 years who had recovered from COVID-19.

For the CDR3, the DNA is TGCAGTGCTAGTGGGGACAGGGGGTGGAGGGGCTACACCTTC. This encodes CSASGDRGWRGYTF. The rearrangement links TRBV20-1 to TRBJ1-2; 11 nucleotides match TRBD1. Germline CDR1 is DFQATT and CDR2 is SNEGSKA (reference sequence). Losses at the gene ends were 3 bases for V and 8 bases for J; bases not matched to a gene: 8. The CDR3 consists of 14 residues.